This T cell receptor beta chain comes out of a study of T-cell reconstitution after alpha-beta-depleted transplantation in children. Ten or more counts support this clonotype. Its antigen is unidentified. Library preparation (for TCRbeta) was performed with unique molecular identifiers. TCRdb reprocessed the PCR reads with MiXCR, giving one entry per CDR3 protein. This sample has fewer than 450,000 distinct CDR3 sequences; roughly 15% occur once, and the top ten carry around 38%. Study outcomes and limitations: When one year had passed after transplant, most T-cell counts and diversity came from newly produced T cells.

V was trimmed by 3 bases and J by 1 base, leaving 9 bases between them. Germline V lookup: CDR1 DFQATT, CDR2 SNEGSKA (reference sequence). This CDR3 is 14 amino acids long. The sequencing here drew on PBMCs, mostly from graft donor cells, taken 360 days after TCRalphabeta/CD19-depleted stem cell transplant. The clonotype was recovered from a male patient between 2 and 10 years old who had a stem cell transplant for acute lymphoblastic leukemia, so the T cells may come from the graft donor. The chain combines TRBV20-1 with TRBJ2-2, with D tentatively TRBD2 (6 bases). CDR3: CSASLGRNTGELFF. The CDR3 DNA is TGCAGTGCTAGTCTCGGGAGGAACACCGGGGAGCTGTTTTTT.